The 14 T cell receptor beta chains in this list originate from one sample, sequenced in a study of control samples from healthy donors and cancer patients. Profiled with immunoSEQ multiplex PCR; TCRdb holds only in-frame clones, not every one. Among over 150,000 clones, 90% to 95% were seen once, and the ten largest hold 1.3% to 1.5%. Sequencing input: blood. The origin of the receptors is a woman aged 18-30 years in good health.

This CDR3 reads CASSWGTSWGDTQYF. The CDR3 DNA reads TGCGCCAGCAGCTGGGGGACTAGCTGGGGCGATACGCAGTATTTT. This chain joins TRBV5-1 and TRBJ2-3, with 9 positions matching TRBD2. The V and J ends lost 3 bases and 6 bases, in that order; junction bases with no gene match: 8. The CDR3 is 15 amino acids. The germline V gene has CDR1 SGHRS and CDR2 YFSETQ.

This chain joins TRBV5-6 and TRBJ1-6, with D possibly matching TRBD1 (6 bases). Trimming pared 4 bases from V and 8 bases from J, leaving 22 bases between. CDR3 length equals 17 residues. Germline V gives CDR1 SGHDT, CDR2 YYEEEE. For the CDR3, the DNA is TGTGCCAGCAGCCAATTAGTGGTATTAGGGGGTTATTCACCCCTCCACTTT. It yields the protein CASSQLVVLGGYSPLHF.

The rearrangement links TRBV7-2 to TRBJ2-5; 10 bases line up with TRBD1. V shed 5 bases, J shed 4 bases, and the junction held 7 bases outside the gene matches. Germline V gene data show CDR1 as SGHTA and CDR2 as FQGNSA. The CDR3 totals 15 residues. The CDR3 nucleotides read TGTGCCAGCAGCCCACCCGGGACAGGGGCAGAGACCCAGTACTTC. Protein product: CASSPPGTGAETQYF.

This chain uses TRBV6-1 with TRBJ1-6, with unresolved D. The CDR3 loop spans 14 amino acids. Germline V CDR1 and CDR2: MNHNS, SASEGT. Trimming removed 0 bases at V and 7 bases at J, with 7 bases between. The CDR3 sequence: CASSEALDNSPLHF. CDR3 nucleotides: TGTGCCAGCAGTGAAGCGCTTGACAATTCACCCCTCCACTTT.

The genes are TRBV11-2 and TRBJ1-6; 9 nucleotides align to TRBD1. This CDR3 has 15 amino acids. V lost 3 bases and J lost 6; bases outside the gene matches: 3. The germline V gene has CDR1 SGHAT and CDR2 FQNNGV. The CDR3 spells CASSLGQGPNSPLHF. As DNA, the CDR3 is TGTGCCAGCAGCTTGGGACAGGGCCCTAATTCACCCCTCCACTTT.

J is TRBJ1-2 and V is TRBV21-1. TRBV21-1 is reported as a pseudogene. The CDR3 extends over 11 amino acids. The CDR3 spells CASTGPYGYTF. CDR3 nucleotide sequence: TGTGCCAGCACTGGACCCTATGGCTACACCTTC.

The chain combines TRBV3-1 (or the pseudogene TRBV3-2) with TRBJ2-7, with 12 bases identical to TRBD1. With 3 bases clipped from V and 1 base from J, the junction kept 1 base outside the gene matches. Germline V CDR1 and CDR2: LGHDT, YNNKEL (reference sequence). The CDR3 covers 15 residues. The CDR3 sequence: CASSQGQGASYEQYF. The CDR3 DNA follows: TGTGCCAGCAGCCAGGGACAGGGGGCATCCTACGAGCAGTACTTC.

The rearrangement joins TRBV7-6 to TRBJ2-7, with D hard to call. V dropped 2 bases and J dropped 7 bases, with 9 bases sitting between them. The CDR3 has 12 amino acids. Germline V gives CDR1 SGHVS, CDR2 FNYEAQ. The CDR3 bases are TGTGCCAGCAGCTTACGTGAGCGTGAGCAGTACTTC. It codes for CASSLREREQYF.

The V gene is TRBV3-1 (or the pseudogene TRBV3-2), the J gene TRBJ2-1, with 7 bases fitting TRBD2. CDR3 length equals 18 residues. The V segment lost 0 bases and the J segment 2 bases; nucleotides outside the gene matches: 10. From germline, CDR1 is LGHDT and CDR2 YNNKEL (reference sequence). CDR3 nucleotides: TGTGCCAGCAGCCAAGAAGGTGTCCGACTAGCCACCTACAATGAGCAGTTCTTC. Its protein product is CASSQEGVRLATYNEQFF.

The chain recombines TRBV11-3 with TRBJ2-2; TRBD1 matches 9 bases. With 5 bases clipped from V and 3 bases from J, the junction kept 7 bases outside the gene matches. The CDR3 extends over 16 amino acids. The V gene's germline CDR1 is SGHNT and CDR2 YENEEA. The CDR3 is CASSPWGQGDTGELFF. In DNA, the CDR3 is TGTGCCAGCAGCCCCTGGGGACAGGGAGACACCGGGGAGCTGTTTTTT.

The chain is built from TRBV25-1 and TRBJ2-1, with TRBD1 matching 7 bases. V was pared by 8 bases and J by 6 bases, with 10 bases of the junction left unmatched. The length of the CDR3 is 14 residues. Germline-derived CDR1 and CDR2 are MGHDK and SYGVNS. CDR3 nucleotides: TGTGCCAGCGAAGGACAGGTTGGGTCCAATGAGCAGTTCTTC. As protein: CASEGQVGSNEQFF. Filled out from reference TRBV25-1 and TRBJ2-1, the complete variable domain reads EADIYQTPRYLVIGTGKKITLECSQTMGHDKMYWYQQDPGMELHLIHYSYGVNSTEKGDLSSESTVSRIRTEHFPLTLESARPSHTSQYLCASEGQVGSNEQFFGPGTRLTVL.

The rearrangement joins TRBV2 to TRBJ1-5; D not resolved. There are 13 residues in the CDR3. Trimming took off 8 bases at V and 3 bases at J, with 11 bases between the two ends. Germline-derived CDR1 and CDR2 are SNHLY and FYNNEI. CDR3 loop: CASGGNSNQPQHF. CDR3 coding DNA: TGTGCCAGCGGCGGAAATTCCAATCAGCCCCAGCATTTT.

The CDR3 is CASSRREGDTGELFF. The CDR3 DNA follows: TGTGCCAGCAGTAGGCGGGAGGGTGACACCGGGGAGCTGTTTTTT. The chain employs TRBV11-3 and TRBJ2-2; 9 bases line up with TRBD2. The CDR3 length is 15 residues. With V trimmed by 6 bases and J by 3 bases, 5 bases remained unmatched. CDR1 is SGHNT and CDR2 is YENEEA in the germline V gene.

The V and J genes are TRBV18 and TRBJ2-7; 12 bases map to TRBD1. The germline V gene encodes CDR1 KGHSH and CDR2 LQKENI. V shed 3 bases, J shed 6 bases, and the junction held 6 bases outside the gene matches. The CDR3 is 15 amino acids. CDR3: CASSPGTGGKGEQYF. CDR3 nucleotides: TGTGCCAGCTCACCCGGGACAGGGGGCAAAGGCGAGCAGTACTTC.